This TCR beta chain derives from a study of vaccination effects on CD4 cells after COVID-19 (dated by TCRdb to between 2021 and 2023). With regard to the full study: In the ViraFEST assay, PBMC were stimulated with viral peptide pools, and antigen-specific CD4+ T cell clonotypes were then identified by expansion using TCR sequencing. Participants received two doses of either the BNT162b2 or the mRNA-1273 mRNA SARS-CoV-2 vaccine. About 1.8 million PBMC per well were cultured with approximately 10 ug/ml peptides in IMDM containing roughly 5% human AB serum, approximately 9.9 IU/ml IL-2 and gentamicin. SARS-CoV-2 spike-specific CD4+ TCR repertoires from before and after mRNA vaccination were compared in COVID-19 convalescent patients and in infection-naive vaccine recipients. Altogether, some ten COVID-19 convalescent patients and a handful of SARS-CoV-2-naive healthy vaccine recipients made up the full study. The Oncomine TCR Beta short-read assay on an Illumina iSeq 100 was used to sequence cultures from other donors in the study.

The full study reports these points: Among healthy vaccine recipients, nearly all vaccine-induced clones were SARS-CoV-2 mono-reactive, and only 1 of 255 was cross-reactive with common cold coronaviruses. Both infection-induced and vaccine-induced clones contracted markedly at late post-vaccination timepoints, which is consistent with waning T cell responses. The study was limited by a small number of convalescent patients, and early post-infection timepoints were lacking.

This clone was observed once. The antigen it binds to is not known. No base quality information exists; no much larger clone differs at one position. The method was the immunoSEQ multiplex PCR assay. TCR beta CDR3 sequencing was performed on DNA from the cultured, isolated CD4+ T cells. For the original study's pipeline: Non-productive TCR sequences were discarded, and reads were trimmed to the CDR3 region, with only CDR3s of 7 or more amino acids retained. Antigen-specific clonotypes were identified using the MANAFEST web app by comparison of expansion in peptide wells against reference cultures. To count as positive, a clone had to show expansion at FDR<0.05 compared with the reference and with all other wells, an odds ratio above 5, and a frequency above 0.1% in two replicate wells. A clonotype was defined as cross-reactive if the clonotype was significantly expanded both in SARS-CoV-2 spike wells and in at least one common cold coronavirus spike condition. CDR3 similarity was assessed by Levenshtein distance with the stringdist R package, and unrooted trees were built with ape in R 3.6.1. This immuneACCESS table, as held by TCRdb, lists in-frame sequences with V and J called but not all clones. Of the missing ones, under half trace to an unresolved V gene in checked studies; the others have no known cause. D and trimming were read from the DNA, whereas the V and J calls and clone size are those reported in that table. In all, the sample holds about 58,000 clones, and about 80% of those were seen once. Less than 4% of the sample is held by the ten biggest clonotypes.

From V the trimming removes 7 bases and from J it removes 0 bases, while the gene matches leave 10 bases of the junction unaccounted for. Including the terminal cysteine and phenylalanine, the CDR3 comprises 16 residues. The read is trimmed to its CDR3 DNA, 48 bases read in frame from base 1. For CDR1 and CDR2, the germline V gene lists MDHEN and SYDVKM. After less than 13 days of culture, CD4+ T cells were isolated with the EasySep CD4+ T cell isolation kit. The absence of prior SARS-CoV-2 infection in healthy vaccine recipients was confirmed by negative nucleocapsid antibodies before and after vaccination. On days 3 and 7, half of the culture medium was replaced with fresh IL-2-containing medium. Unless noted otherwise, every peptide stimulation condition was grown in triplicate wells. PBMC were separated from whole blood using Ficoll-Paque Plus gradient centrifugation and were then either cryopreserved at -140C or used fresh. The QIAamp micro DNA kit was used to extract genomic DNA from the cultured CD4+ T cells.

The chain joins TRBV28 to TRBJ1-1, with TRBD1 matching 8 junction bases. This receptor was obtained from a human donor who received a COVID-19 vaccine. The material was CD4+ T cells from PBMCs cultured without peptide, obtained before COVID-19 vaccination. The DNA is TGTGCCAGCAATCTTACCCCGGACAGGGTGAACACTGAAGCTTTCTTT. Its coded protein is CASNLTPDRVNTEAFF.